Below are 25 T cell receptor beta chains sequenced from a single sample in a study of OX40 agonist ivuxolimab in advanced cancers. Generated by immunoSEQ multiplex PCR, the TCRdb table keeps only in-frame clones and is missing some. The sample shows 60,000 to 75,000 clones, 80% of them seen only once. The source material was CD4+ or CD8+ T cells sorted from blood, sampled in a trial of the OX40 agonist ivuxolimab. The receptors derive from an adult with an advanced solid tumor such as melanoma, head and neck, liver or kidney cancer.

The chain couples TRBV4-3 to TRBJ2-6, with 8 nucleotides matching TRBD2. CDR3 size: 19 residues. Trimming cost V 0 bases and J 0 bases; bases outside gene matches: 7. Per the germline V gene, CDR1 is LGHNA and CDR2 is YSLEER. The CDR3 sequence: CASSQDRSAGVSGANVLTF. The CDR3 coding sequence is TGCGCCAGCAGCCAAGATCGATCAGCGGGGGTCTCTGGGGCCAACGTCCTGACTTTC.

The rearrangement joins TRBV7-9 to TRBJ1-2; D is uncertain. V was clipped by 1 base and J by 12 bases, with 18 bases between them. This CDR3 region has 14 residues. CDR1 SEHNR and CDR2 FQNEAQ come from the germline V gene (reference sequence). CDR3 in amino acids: CASSLGARKEDHTF. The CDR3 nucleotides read TGTGCCAGCAGCTTAGGGGCTAGAAAGGAAGACCACACCTTC.

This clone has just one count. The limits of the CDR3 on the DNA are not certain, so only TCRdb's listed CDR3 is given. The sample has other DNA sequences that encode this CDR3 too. This chain's CDR3 is CASSLVGTGSNQPQHF. The rearrangement uses TRBV7-2 and TRBJ1-5; the listed D gene, TRBD1, was not tested against the DNA. Germline CDR1 reads SGHTA; CDR2 reads FQGNSA. 16 amino acids form the CDR3, both terminal residues included.

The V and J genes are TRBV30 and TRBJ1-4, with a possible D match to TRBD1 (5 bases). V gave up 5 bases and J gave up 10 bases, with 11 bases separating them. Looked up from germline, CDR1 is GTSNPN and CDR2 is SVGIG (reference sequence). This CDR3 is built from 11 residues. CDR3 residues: CAWAGWGKLFF. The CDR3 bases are TGTGCCTGGGCAGGGTGGGGAAAACTGTTTTTT.

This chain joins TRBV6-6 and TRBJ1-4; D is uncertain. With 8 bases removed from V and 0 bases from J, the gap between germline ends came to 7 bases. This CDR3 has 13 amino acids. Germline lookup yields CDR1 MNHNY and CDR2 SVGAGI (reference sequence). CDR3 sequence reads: CASGKPTNEKLFF. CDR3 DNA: TGTGCCAGCGGGAAACCAACTAATGAAAAACTGTTTTTT.

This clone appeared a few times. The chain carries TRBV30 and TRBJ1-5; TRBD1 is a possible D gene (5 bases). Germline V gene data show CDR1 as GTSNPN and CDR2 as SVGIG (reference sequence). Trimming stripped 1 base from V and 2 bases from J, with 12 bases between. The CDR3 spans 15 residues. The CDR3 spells CAWSDRGDGNQPQHF. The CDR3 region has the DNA TGTGCCTGGAGTGACCGAGGGGATGGCAATCAGCCCCAGCATTTT.

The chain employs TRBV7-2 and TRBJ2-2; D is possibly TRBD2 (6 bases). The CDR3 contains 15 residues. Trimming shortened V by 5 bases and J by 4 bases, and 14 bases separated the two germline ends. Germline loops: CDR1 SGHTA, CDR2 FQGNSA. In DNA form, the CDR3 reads TGTGCCAGCAGCGTCGTCGGGGGTGTCACCGGGGAGCTGTTTTTT. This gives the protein CASSVVGGVTGELFF.

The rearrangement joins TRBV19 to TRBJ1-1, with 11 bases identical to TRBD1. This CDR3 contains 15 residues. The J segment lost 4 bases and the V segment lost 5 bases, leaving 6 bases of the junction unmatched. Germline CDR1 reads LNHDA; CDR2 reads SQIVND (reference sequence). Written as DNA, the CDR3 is TGTGCCAGTAGTCCTCGGACAGGGGGCGGCACTGAAGCTTTCTTT. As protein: CASSPRTGGGTEAFF.

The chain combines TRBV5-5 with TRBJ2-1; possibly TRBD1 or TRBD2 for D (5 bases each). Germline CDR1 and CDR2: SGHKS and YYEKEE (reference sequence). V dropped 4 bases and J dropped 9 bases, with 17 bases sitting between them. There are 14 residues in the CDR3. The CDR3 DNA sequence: TGTGCCAGCAGCCCCGGGACCGCCCGGGCTGAGCAGTTCTTC. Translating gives CASSPGTARAEQFF.

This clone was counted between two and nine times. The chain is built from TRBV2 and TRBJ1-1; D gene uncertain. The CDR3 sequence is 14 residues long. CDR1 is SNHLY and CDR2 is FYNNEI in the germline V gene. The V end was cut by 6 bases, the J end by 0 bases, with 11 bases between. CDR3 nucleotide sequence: TGTGCCAGCAGACGGGATTTTATGAACACTGAAGCTTTCTTT. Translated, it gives CASRRDFMNTEAFF.

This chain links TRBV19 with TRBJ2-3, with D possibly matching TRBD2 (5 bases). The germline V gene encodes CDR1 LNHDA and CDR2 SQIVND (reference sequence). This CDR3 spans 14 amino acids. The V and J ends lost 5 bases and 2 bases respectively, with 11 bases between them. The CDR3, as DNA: TGTGCCAGTAGTTACCTTAGCGTCACAGATACGCAGTATTTT. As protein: CASSYLSVTDTQYF.

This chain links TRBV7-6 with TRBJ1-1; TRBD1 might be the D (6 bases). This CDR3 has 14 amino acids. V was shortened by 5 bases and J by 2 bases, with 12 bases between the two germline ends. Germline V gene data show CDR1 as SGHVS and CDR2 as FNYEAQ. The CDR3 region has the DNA TGTGCCAGCAGCGCCCAACAGGGTAACACTGAAGCTTTCTTT. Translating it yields CASSAQQGNTEAFF.

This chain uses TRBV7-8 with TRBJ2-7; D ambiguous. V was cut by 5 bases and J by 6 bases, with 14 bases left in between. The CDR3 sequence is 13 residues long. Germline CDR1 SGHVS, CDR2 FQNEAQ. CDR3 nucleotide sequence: TGTGCCAGCAGCGCCTCTTCTTGGGGCGAGCAGTACTTC. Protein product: CASSASSWGEQYF. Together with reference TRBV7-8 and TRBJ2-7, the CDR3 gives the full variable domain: GAGVSQSPRYKVAKRGQDVALRCDPISGHVSLFWYQQALGQGPEFLTYFQNEAQLDKSGLPSDRFFAERPEGSVSTLKIQRTQQEDSAVYLCASSASSWGEQYFGPGTRLTVT.

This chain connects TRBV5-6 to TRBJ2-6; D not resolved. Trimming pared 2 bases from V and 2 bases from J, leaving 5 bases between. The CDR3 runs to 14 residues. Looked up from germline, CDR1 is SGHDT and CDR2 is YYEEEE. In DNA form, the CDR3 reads TGTGCCAGCAGCTTCGACGCTGGGGCCAACGTCCTGACTTTC. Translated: CASSFDAGANVLTF. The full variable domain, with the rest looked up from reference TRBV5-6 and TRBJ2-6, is DAGVTQSPTHLIKTRGQQVTLRCSPKSGHDTVSWYQQALGQGPQFIFQYYEEEERQRGNFPDRFSGHQFPNYSSELNVNALLLGDSALYLCASSFDAGANVLTFGAGSRLTVL.

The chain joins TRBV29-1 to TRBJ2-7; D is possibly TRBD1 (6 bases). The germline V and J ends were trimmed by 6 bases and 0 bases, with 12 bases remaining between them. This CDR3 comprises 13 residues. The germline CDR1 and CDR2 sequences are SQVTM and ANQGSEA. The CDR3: CSVLGGFSYEQYF. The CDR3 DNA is TGCAGCGTCTTAGGGGGTTTCTCCTACGAGCAGTACTTC.

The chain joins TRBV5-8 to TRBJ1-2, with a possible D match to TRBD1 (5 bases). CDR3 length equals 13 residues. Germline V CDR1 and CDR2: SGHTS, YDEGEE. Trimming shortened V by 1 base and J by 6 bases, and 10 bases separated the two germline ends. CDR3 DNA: TGTGCCAGCAGCTTGACAGGAACCGATGGCTACACCTTC. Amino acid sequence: CASSLTGTDGYTF.

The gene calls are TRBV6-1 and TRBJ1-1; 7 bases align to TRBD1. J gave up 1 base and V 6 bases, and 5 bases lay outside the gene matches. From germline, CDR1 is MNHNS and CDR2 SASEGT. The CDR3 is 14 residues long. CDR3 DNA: TGTGCCAGCAGCCTGACAGGGAAGAACACTGAAGCTTTCTTT. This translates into CASSLTGKNTEAFF.

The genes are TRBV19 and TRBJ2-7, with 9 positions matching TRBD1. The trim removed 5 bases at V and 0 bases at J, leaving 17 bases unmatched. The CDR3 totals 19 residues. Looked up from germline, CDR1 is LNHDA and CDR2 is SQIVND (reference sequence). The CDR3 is CASSPDSLPGQGFSYEQYF. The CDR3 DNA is TGTGCCAGTAGTCCTGATTCCCTCCCGGGACAGGGTTTCTCCTACGAGCAGTACTTC.

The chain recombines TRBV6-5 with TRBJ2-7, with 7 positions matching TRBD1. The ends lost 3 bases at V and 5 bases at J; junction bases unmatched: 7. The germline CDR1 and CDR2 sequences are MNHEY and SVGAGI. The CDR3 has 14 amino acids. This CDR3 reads CASSYAGGKNEQYF. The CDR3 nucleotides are TGTGCCAGCAGTTATGCAGGGGGTAAAAACGAGCAGTACTTC.

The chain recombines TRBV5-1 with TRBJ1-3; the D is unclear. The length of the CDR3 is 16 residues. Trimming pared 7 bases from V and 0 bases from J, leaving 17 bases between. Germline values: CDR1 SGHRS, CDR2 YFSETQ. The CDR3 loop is CASSEAAGNSGNTIYF. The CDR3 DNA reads TGCGCCAGCTCCGAGGCCGCCGGCAACTCTGGAAACACCATATATTTT.

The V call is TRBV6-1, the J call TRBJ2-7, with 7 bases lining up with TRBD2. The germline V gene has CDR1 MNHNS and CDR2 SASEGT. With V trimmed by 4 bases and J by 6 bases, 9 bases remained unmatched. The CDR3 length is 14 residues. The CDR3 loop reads CASSVSGGPSEQYF. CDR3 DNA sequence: TGTGCCAGCAGTGTGTCGGGGGGTCCGAGCGAGCAGTACTTC.

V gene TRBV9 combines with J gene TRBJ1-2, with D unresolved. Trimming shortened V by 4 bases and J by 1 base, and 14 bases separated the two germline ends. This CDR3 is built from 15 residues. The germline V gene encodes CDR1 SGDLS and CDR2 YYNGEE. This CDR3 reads CASSFGGQSNYGYTF. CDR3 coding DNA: TGTGCCAGCAGCTTCGGCGGGCAGAGTAACTATGGCTACACCTTC.

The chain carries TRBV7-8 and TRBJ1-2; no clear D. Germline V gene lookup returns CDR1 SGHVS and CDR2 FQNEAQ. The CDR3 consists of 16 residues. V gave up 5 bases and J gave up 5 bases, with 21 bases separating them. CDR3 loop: CASSAGSTVVGYGYTF. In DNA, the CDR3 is TGTGCCAGCAGCGCAGGATCAACAGTGGTAGGGTATGGCTACACCTTC.

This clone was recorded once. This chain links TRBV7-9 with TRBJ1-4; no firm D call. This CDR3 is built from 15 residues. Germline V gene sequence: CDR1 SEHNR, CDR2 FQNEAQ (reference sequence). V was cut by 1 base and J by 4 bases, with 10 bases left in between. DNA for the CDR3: TGTGCCAGCAGCTTAGTTCCGACTATTAATGAAAAACTGTTTTTT. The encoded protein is CASSLVPTINEKLFF. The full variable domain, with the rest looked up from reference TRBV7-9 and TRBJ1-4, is DTGVSQNPRHKITKRGQNVTFRCDPISEHNRLYWYRQTLGQGPEFLTYFQNEAQLEKSRLLSDRFSAERPKGSFSTLEIQRTEQGDSAMYLCASSLVPTINEKLFFGSGTQLSVL.

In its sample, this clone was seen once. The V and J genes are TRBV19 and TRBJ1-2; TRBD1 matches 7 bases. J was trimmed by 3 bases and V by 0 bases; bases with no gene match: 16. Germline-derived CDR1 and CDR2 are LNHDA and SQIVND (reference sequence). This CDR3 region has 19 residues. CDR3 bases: TGTGCCAGTAGTATAGATAGCGCGGGACAGACGATTAAGGACTATGGCTACACCTTC. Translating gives CASSIDSAGQTIKDYGYTF.